This T cell receptor beta chain comes out of a study of T cell responses to AZD1222 COVID-19 vaccine. Whole-study results and caveats: Sampling captured repertoires only after the peak T cell response.

Measured with immunoSEQ multiplex PCR; TCRdb has only the in-frame clones, and not every one. The sample has about 150,000 clones, approximately 91% seen once. On this clone: As yet, its antigen is unknown.

Second-dose intervals near 4 or 12 weeks were combined. Germline V CDR1 and CDR2: SGHKS, YYEKEE (reference sequence). The length of the CDR3 is 14 residues. V lost 0 bases to trimming and J lost 5 bases; unmatched junction nucleotides: 1. The TCR originated in an adult who received the AZD1222 COVID-19 vaccine. Sequences were derived from peripheral blood, sampled 28 days after the second AZD1222 dose. The chain is built from TRBV5-5 and TRBJ2-2; the match to TRBD1 covers 7 bases. The CDR3 region is CASSLATGTGELFF. The CDR3 DNA is TGTGCCAGCAGCTTGGCGACAGGGACCGGGGAGCTGTTTTTT.